This T cell receptor (beta chain) was observed in a study of T-cell memory formation after mild COVID-19. Trimming took off 0 bases at V and 2 bases at J, with 8 bases between the two ends. Germline V gives CDR1 SGDLS, CDR2 YYNGEE. The CDR3 has 14 residues. TCRdb re-derived calls from the 5' RACE reads in MiXCR, one entry per CDR3 protein. The sample yields some 450,000 distinct CDR3 sequences, roughly 20% seen once. The source is an adult woman who had mild COVID-19 (a few samples of this study predate the infection). Cell type and time point are not known. Sequences were obtained from PBMCs or a T cell subset sorted from them (not recorded which). The chain couples TRBV9 to TRBJ1-1; D gene unclear. The CDR3 spells CASSVDGRNTEAFF. CDR3 DNA: TGTGCCAGCAGCGTAGATGGGAGAAACACTGAAGCTTTCTTT.